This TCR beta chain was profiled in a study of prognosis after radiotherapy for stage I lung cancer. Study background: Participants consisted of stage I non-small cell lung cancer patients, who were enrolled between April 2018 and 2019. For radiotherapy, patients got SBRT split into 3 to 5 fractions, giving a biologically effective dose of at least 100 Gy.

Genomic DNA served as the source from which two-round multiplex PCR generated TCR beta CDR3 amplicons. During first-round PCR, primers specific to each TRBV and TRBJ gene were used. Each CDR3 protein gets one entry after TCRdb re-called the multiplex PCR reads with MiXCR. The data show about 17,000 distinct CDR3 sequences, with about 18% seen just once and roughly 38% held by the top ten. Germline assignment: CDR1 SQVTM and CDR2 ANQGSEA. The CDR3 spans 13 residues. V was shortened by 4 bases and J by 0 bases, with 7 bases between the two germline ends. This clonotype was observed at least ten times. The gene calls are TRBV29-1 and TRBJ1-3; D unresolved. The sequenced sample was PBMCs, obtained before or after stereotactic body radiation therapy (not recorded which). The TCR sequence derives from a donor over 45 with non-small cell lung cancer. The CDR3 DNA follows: TGCAGCGTTGGGCAAACCTCTGGAAACACCATATATTTT. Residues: CSVGQTSGNTIYF.